The entry below describes one T cell receptor beta chain. Its antigen is unknown. These data originate in a study of siplizumab effects on memory and regulatory T cells. Approximately 100,000 TCR templates underwent assay in each sample. Assay: immunoSEQ multiplex PCR; the TCRdb copy retains only in-frame clones and omits some. Of about 100,000 clones listed, 85% to 95% are singletons. General observations from the study: Of the alloreactive clones, only a minor fraction mapped to unstimulated subsets. There appeared to be greater diversity in naive T cells than in memory cells, and naive T cells seemed major contributors to the alloresponse. With siplizumab, Treg-derived clones averaged approximately 69% of mappable alloreactive CD4+ clones, versus approximately 29% in controls.

The CDR3 contains 16 residues. In germline, CDR1 is WNHNN, CDR2 SYGVQD (reference sequence). Unmatched junction bases numbered 3, after V lost 0 bases and J lost 3 bases. The sequencing sample was made of non-Treg CD4+ T cells sorted from blood. The chain recombines TRBV10-1 with TRBJ2-3; 10 positions match TRBD2. The sequence came from a human donor in good health. The CDR3 DNA is TGCGCCAGCAGTGAGTCTAGAGCGGGAGGGACAGATACGCAGTATTTT. Translating gives CASSESRAGGTDTQYF.